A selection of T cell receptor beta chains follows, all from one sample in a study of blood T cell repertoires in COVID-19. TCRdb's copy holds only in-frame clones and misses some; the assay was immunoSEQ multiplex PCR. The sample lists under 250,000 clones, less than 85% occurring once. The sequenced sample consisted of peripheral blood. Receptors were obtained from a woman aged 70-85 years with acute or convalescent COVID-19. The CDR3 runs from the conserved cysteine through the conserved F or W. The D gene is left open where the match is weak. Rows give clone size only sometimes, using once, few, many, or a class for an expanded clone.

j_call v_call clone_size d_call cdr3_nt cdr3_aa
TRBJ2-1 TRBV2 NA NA TGTGCCAGCAGTGCTCTCGGACTCCCGACCGAGCAGTTCTTC CASSALGLPTEQFF
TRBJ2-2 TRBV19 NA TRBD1 TGTGCCAGCACCGGGACAGCCCCCGCCGGGGAGCTGTTTTTT CASTGTAPAGELFF
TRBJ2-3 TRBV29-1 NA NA TGCAGCGTTGGGAGCGGGAGCACAGATACGCAGTATTTT CSVGSGSTDTQYF
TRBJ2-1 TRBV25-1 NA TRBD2 TGTGCCAGCAGTGAGCCGGGAGGGGCCAATGAGCAGTTCTTC CASSEPGGANEQFF
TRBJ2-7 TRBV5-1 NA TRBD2 TGCGCCAGCAGCTTAGCGGGACTGTCCGAGCAGTACTTC CASSLAGLSEQYF
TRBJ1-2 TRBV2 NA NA TGTGCCAGCAGGAGGGACATCTGGGGAGGCTACACCTTC CASRRDIWGGYTF
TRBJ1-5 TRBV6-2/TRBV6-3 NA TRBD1 TGTGCCAGCAGTTACCGACAGGGCTTCAATCAGCCCCAGCATTTT CASSYRQGFNQPQHF
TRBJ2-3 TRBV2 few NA TGTGCCAGCAGTACACAGGGGCCGGGGGGGACGCAGTATTTT CASSTQGPGGTQYF
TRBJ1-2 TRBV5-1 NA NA TGCGCCAGCAGCTTGGTCGGGGATGGCTACACCTTC CASSLVGDGYTF
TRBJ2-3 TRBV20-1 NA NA TGCAGTGCTAGCGGCACAGATACGCAGTATTTT CSASGTDTQYF
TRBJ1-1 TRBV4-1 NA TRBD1 TGCGCCAGCAGCCGGGGACAGCGGATGAACACTGAAGCTTTCTTT CASSRGQRMNTEAFF
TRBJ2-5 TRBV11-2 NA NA TGTGCCAGCAGCTTAGGTGCTAGCGAGGAGACCCAGTACTTC CASSLGASEETQYF
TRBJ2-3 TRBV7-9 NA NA TGTGCCAGCAGCTTAGGCCGAGCGGGTATCACAGATACGCAGTATTTT CASSLGRAGITDTQYF
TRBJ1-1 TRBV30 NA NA TGTGCCTGGAGGGAACAGGGAAAGGGTGAAGCTTTCTTT CAWREQGKGEAFF
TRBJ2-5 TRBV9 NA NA TGTGCCAGCAGCGTAGGGGCACGGAACTCGCAAGGGACCCAGTACTTC CASSVGARNSQGTQYF
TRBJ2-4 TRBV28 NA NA TGTGCCAGCAGTCCCCCTGACTACGCCAAAAACATTCAGTACTTC CASSPPDYAKNIQYF
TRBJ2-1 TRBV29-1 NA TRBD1 TGCAGCGTTCGCAGGGGGTACAATGAGCAGTTCTTC CSVRRGYNEQFF
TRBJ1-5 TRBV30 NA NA TGTGCCTGGAGTGTGGAGCATAGATATCAGCCCCAGCATTTT CAWSVEHRYQPQHF
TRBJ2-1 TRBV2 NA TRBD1 TGTGCCAGCAGTGACGGGGACAGGGGATTTGGGCAGTTCTTC CASSDGDRGFGQFF
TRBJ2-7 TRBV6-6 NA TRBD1 TGTGCCAGCAGTTCCGGACAGGTTGGTGGCTACGAGCAGTACTTC CASSSGQVGGYEQYF